Given below is one T cell receptor (beta chain) in context. This sample is part of a study of technical replicates of blood from a few donors. The length of the CDR3 is 14 residues. Clones were sequenced by immunoSEQ multiplex PCR, and TCRdb holds only the in-frame ones, with some missing. This table holds about 64,000 clones, roughly 90% found once. The chain recombines TRBV21-1 with TRBJ2-7; the table's D call, TRBD1, has no DNA check behind it. TRBV21-1 is recorded as a pseudogene. Sequenced material: PBMCs. This clonotype was sampled from a human donor in good health. Some clones in this sample may be carry-over from other donors' samples. This chain's CDR3 is CAKDGGQEVPEQYF. For the CDR3, the DNA is TGTGCCAAGGATGGAGGACAGGAAGTCCCCGAGCAGTACTTC.